These 2 T cell receptor beta chains originate from one sample sequenced in a study of cytomegalovirus exposure and HLA in healthy donors. The PCR made use of 60 Vbeta and 13 Jbeta primers. Using immunoSEQ multiplex PCR, the repertoire was profiled, and TCRdb retains in-frame clones only, with some absent. The data contain about 140,000 clones, approximately 80% of them seen just once; the ten biggest clones take up 1% to 1.5%. The sample comprised PBMCs. All receptors come from a male donor in good health and CMV-seropositive.

This clone is a singleton in its sample. The V and J genes are TRBV7-9 and TRBJ2-1, with 7 bases fitting TRBD1. The CDR3 contains 14 residues. The V gene end was trimmed by 3 bases and the J gene end by 3 bases; junction bases not matched to a gene: 2. Germline values: CDR1 SEHNR, CDR2 FQNEAQ (reference sequence). In DNA, the CDR3 is TGTGCCAGCAGCTTGGGGACAGTCTACAATGAGCAGTTCTTC. Translated: CASSLGTVYNEQFF.

This clone was found once. The genes are TRBV4-2 and TRBJ1-2; 7 nucleotides align to TRBD1. Germline V lookup: CDR1 LGHNA, CDR2 YNFKEQ. There are 16 residues in the CDR3. Trimming cost V 0 bases and J 3 bases; bases outside gene matches: 7. The DNA of the CDR3 is TGTGCCAGCAGCCAAGACCCACAGGGGCGTTACTATGGCTACACCTTC. Translated, it gives CASSQDPQGRYYGYTF.